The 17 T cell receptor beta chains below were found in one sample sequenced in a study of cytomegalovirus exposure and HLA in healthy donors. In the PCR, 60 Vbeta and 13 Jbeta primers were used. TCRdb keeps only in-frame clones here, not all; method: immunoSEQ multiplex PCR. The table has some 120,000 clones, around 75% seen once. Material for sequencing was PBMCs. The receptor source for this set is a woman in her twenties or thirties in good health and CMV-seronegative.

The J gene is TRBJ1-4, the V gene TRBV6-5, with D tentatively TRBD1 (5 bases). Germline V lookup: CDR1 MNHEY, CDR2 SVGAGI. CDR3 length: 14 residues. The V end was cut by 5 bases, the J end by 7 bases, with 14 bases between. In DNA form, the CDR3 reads TGTGCCAGCAGTCCCGCCGGGACTGCTGAAAAACTGTTTTTT. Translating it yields CASSPAGTAEKLFF.

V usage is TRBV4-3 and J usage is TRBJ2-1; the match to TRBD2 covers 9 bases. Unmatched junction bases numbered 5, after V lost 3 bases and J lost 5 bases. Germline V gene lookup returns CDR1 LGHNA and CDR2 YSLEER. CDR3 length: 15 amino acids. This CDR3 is CASSQFSGGNNEQFF. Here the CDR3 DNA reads TGCGCCAGCAGCCAGTTCAGCGGGGGGAACAATGAGCAGTTCTTC.

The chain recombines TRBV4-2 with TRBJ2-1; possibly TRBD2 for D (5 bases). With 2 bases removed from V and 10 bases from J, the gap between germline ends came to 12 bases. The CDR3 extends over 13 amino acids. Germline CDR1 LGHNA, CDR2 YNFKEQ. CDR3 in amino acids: CASSQNRGAEQFF. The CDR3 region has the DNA TGTGCCAGCAGCCAAAACCGGGGAGCGGAGCAGTTCTTC.

The CDR3 sequence: CASSQWGVTGYTF. The CDR3 region has the DNA TGTGCCAGCAGCCAATGGGGGGTGACGGGCTACACCTTC. The V and J genes are TRBV14 and TRBJ1-2; weak D call: TRBD1 (5 bases). This CDR3 is built from 13 residues. The germline V gene has CDR1 SGHDN and CDR2 FVKESK. Trimming shortened V by 2 bases and J by 8 bases, and 12 bases separated the two germline ends.

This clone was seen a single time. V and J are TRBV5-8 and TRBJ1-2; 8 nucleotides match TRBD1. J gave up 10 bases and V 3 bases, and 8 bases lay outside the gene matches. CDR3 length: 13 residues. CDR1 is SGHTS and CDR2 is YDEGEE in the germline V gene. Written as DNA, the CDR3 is TGTGCCAGCAGCTGGGGACAGGCCAAGGCCTACACCTTC. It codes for CASSWGQAKAYTF. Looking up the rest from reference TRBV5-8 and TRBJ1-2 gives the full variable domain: EAGVTQSPTHLIKTRGQQATLRCSPISGHTSVYWYQQALGLGLQFLLWYDEGEERNRGNFPPRFSGRQFPNYSSELNVNALELEDSALYLCASSWGQAKAYTFGSGTRLTVV.

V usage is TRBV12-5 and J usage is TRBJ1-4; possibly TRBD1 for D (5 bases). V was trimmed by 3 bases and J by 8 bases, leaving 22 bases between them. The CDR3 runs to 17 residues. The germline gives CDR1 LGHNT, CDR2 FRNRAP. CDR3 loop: CASGFFPPGREGEKLFF. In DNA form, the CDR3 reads TGTGCTAGTGGTTTTTTCCCCCCCGGCAGGGAAGGGGAAAAACTGTTTTTT.

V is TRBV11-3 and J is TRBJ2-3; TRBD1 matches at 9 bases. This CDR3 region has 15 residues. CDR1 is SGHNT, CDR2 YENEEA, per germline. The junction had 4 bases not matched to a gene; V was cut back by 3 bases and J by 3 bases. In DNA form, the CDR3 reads TGTGCCAGCAGCTTGAGGACAGGGGAGACAGATACGCAGTATTTT. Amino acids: CASSLRTGETDTQYF.

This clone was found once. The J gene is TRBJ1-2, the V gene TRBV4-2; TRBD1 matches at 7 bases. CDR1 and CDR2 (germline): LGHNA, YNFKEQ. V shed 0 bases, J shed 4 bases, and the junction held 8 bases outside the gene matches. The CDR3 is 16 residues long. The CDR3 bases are TGTGCCAGCAGCCAAGAATCGGACAGGAGGGGCTATGGCTACACCTTC. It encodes CASSQESDRRGYGYTF.

In DNA, the CDR3 is TGCAGCGGCGGTACCCGGGGTGACGCTGAAGCTTTCTTT. It is translated as CSGGTRGDAEAFF. The V call is TRBV29-1, the J call TRBJ1-1; D gene uncertain. V dropped 7 bases and J dropped 6 bases, with 18 bases sitting between them. CDR1 is SQVTM, CDR2 ANQGSEA, per germline. The CDR3 totals 13 residues.

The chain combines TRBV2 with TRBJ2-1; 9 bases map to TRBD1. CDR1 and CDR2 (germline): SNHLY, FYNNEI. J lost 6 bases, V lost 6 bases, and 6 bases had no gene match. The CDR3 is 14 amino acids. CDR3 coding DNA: TGTGCCAGCAGAGGCGGGACAGGGCTCAATGAGCAGTTCTTC. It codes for CASRGGTGLNEQFF. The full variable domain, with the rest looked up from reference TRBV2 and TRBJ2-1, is EPEVTQTPSHQVTQMGQEVILRCVPISNHLYFYWYRQILGQKVEFLVSFYNNEISEKSEIFDDQFSVERPDGSNFTLKIRSTKLEDSAMYFCASRGGTGLNEQFFGPGTRLTVL.

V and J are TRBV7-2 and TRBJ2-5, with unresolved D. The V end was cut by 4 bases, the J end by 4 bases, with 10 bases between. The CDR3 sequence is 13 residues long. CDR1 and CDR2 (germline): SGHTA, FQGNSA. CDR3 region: CASSSPVIETQYF. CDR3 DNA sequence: TGTGCCAGCAGCTCCCCAGTTATAGAGACCCAGTACTTC. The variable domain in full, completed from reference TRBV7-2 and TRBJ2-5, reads GAGVSQSPSNKVTEKGKDVELRCDPISGHTALYWYRQSLGQGLEFLIYFQGNSAPDKSGLPSDRFSAERTGGSVSTLTIQRTQQEDSAVYLCASSSPVIETQYFGPGTRLLVL.

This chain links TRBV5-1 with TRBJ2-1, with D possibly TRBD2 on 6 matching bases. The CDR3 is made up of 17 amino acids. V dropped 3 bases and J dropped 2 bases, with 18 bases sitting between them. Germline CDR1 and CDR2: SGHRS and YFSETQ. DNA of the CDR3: TGCGCCAGCAGCTCGACCCCTAAAAGCGGGCCCTACAATGAGCAGTTCTTC. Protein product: CASSSTPKSGPYNEQFF.

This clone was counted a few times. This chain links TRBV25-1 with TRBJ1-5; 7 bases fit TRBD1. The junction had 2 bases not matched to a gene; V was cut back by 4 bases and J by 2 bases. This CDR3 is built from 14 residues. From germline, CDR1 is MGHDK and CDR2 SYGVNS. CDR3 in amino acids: CASSGQGGNQPQHF. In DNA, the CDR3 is TGTGCCAGCAGTGGCCAGGGGGGCAATCAGCCCCAGCATTTT.

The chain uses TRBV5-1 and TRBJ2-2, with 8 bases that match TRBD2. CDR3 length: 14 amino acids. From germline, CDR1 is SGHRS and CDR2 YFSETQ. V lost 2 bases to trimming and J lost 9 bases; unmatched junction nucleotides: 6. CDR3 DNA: TGCGCCAGCAGCTTAGCGGGAGAACTCCGGGAGCTGTTTTTT. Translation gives CASSLAGELRELFF.

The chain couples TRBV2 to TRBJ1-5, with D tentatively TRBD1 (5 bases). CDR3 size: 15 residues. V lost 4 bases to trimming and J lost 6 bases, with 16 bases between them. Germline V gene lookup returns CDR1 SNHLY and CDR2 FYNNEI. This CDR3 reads CASSGGWGRSQPQHF. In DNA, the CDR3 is TGTGCCAGCAGTGGGGGGTGGGGGAGGAGTCAGCCCCAGCATTTT.

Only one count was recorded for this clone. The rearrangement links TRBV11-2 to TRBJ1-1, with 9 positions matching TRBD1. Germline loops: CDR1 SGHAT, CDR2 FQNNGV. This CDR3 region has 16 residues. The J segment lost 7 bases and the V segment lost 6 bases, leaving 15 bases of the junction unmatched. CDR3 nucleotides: TGTGCCAGCAGACCGAACAGGGGGCGCTTACTAAATGAAGCTTTCTTT. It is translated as CASRPNRGRLLNEAFF. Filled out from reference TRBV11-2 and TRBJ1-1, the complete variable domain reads EAGVAQSPRYKIIEKRQSVAFWCNPISGHATLYWYQQILGQGPKLLIQFQNNGVVDDSQLPKDRFSAERLKGVDSTLKIQPAKLEDSAVYLCASRPNRGRLLNEAFFGQGTRLTVV.

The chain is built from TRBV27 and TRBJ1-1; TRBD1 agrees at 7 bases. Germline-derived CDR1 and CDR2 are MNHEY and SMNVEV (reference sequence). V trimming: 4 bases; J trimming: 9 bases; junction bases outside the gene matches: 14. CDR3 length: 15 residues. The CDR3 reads CASSSLPLDREKAFF. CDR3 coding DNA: TGTGCCAGCAGTTCCTTGCCCCTTGACAGGGAAAAAGCTTTCTTT.